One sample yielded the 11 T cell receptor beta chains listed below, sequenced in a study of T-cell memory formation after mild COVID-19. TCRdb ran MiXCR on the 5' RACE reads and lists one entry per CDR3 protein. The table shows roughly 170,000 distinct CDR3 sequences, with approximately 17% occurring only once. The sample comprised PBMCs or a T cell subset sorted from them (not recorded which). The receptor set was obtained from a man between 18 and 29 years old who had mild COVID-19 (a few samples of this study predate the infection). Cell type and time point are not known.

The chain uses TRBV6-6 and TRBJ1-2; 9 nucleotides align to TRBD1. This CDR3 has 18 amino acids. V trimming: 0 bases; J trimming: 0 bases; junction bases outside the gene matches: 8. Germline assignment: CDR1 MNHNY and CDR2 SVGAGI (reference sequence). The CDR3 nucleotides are TGTGCCAGCAGTTACTCCGGGACAGGGCCTCTCGCTAACTATGGCTACACCTTC. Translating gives CASSYSGTGPLANYGYTF.

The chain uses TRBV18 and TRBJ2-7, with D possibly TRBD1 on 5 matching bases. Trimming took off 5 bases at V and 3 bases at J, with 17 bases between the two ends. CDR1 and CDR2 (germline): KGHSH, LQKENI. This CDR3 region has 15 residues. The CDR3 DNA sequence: TGTGCCAGCTCAACGAACCAGGGTACTAACTACGAGCAGTACGTC. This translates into CASSTNQGTNYEQYV.

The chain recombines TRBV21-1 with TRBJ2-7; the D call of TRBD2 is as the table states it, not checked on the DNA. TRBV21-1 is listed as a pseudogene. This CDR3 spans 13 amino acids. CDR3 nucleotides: TGTGCCAGCAGCATGGAGGGATCCTACGAGCAGTACGTC. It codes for CASSMEGSYEQYV.

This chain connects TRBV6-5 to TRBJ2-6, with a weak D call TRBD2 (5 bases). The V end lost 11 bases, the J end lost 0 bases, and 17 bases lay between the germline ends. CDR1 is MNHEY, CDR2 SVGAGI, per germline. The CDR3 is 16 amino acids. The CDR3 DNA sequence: TGTGCCGCACGACCGCGAGGGTCCTCTGGGGCCAACGTCCTGACTTTC. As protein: CAARPRGSSGANVLTF.

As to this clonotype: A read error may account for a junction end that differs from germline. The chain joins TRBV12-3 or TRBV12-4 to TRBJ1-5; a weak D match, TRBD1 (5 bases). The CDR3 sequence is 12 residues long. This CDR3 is CASSLAGTPVYF. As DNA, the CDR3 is TGTGCCAGCAGTCTAGCCGGGACCCCTGTCTATTTT.

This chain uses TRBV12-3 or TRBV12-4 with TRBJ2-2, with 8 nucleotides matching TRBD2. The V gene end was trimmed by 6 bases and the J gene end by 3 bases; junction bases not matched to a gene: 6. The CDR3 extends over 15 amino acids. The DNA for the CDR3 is TGTGCCAGCAGCTCCGAAGCGGGGGACACCGGGGAGCTGTTTTTT. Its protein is CASSSEAGDTGELFF.

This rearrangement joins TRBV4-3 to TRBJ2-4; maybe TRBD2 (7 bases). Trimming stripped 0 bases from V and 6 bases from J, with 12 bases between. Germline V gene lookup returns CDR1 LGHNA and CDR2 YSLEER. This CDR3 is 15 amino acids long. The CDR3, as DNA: TGCGCCAGCAGCCAAGATTTCGGGGGGCCAAACATTCAGTACTTC. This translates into CASSQDFGGPNIQYF.

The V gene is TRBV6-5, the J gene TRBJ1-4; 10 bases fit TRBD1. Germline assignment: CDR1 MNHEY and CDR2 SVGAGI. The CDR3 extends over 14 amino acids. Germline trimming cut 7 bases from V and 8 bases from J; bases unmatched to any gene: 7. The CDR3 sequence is CASMSGTGDEKLFF. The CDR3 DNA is TGTGCCAGCATGTCCGGGACAGGGGACGAAAAACTGTTTTTT.

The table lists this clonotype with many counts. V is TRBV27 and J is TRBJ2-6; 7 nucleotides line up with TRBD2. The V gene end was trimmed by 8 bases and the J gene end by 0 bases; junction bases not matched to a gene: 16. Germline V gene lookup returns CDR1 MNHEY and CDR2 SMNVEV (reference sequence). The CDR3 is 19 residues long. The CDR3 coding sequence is TGTGCCAGCGTCGAGTGGGGAGGGAGCCTTAGCTCTGGGGCCAACGTCCTGACTTTC. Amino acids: CASVEWGGSLSSGANVLTF.

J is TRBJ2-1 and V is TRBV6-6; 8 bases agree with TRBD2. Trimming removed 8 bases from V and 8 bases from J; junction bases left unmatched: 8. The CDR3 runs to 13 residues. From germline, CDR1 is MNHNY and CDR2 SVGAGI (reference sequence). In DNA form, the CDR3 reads TGTGCCAGCTGCCGGGCGGGGGGCGATGAGCAGTTCTTC. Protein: CASCRAGGDEQFF.

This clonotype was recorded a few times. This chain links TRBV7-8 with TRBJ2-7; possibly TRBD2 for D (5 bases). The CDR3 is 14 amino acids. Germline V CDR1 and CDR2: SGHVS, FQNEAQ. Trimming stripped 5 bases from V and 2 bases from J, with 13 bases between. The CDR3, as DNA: TGTGCCAGCAGCCCACGGACTGATACCTACGAGCAGTACTTC. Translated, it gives CASSPRTDTYEQYF.